These 9 T cell receptor beta chains originate from one sample sequenced in a study of identifying expanded T cells in peripheral blood. Clones were sequenced by immunoSEQ multiplex PCR, and TCRdb holds only the in-frame ones, with some missing. Of approximately 100,000 clones in the sample, around 89% are singletons; the top ten hold over 15%. Sequenced sample: blood. These receptors came from a person aged 18 to 70 in good health.

This rearrangement joins TRBV18 to TRBJ1-5; TRBD1 matches at 8 bases. With 3 bases clipped from V and 3 bases from J, the junction kept 1 base outside the gene matches. CDR3 length equals 14 residues. CDR1 KGHSH and CDR2 LQKENI come from the germline V gene. In DNA form, the CDR3 reads TGTGCCAGCTCACCGGACAGGGACAATCAGCCCCAGCATTTT. Its translation is CASSPDRDNQPQHF.

The chain couples TRBV5-5 to TRBJ1-2; the D is unclear. Germline CDR1 is SGHKS and CDR2 is YYEKEE (reference sequence). The length of the CDR3 is 14 residues. V dropped 0 bases and J dropped 2 bases, with 8 bases sitting between them. In nucleotides, the CDR3 is TGTGCCAGCAGCTTGGCCCCGGAAAACTATGGCTACACCTTC. It is translated as CASSLAPENYGYTF.

Note on this clone: The junction departs from the called germline gene at one end, perhaps through a read error. The V gene is TRBV20-1, the J gene TRBJ1-1; D is uncertain. Germline CDR1 reads DFQATT; CDR2 reads SNEGSKA (reference sequence). This CDR3 is built from 10 residues. The CDR3 DNA is TGCAGTGCTCTGAAGACTGAAGCTTTCTTT. The encoded protein is CSALKTEAFF.

The gene calls are TRBV10-3 and TRBJ1-2; no clear D gene. CDR3 length: 14 residues. V was clipped by 3 bases and J by 4 bases, with 12 bases between them. The germline V gene has CDR1 ENHRY and CDR2 SYGVKD. The CDR3 is CAISDLGSLYGYTF. The DNA of the CDR3 is TGTGCCATCAGTGATTTGGGCAGCCTCTATGGCTACACCTTC.

With respect to this clone: The same CDR3 also results from other DNA sequences found in this sample. The chain links TRBV20-1 to TRBJ2-7; D is possibly TRBD2 (6 bases). Germline CDR1 is DFQATT and CDR2 is SNEGSKA (reference sequence). Trimming stripped 6 bases from V and 4 bases from J, with 10 bases between. The CDR3 length is 11 residues. DNA of the CDR3: TGCAGTGCCGGGAGAGGGTACGAGCAGTACTTC. Amino acids: CSAGRGYEQYF.

The chain uses TRBV19 and TRBJ1-1, with 8 bases identical to TRBD1. The germline V gene encodes CDR1 LNHDA and CDR2 SQIVND (reference sequence). This CDR3 has 13 amino acids. V dropped 9 bases and J dropped 1; count of bases not matched to a gene: 4. The CDR3 loop is CASGQGPNTEAFF. For the CDR3, the DNA is TGTGCCAGCGGACAGGGCCCGAACACTGAAGCTTTCTTT.

In this sample, this clone turned up a few times. The chain combines TRBV7-6 with TRBJ1-1; D not certain. With 4 bases removed from V and 1 base from J, the gap between germline ends came to 10 bases. Germline V gives CDR1 SGHVS, CDR2 FNYEAQ. This CDR3 region has 14 residues. Written as DNA, the CDR3 is TGTGCCAGCAGCTCAATAGACCGGAACACTGAAGCTTTCTTT. It encodes CASSSIDRNTEAFF. Looking up the rest from reference TRBV7-6 and TRBJ1-1 gives the full variable domain: GAGVSQSPRYKVTKRGQDVALRCDPISGHVSLYWYRQALGQGPEFLTYFNYEAQQDKSGLPNDRFSAERPEGSISTLTIQRTEQRDSAMYRCASSSIDRNTEAFFGQGTRLTVV.

This clone has just a few counts. The V call is TRBV9, the J call TRBJ2-3; 10 bases line up with TRBD2. Germline V gives CDR1 SGDLS, CDR2 YYNGEE. Germline trimming cut 3 bases from V and 1 base from J; bases unmatched to any gene: 2. The CDR3 totals 15 residues. CDR3 in amino acids: CASSATSGGTDTQYF. CDR3 DNA sequence: TGTGCCAGCAGCGCTACTAGCGGGGGCACAGATACGCAGTATTTT.

On this clone: The identical CDR3 is also encoded by other nucleotide sequences in the sample. V gene TRBV5-1 combines with J gene TRBJ2-7, with unresolved D. Germline loops: CDR1 SGHRS, CDR2 YFSETQ. This CDR3 is built from 12 residues. V was cut by 0 bases and J by 4 bases, with 5 bases left in between. The CDR3 DNA reads TGCGCCAGCAGCTTGGGGGGTTACGAGCAGTACTTC. Its translation: CASSLGGYEQYF.